These T cell receptor beta chains were read from a single sample in a study of cytomegalovirus exposure and HLA in healthy donors. Sequencing used immunoSEQ multiplex PCR; TCRdb keeps in-frame clones, though not all of them. The sample yields fewer than 200,000 clones, approximately 77% seen once. Sequencing used PBMCs. The receptors here all came from a male donor in good health and CMV-seronegative. Each CDR3 is given with its conserved first and last residue. Clone size, where shown, is once, few, many, or a class for clones that have expanded.

v_call: TRBV14; j_call: TRBJ2-7; clone_size: NA; cdr3_aa: CASSRLAVAYEQYF
v_call: TRBV11-2; j_call: TRBJ2-7; clone_size: NA; cdr3_aa: CASDHSGSSRPHEQYF
v_call: TRBV6-6; j_call: TRBJ2-7; clone_size: NA; cdr3_aa: CASSYGDSISYEQYF
v_call: TRBV19; j_call: TRBJ2-7; clone_size: NA; cdr3_aa: CASNREKSSYEQYF
v_call: TRBV28; j_call: TRBJ2-1; clone_size: few; cdr3_aa: CASRNRKAGGPYKSSYNEQFF
v_call: TRBV9; j_call: TRBJ1-5; clone_size: NA; cdr3_aa: CASSTGIPNQPQHF
v_call: TRBV7-9; j_call: TRBJ2-7; clone_size: NA; cdr3_aa: CASSSDRSSPYEQYF
v_call: TRBV11-3; j_call: TRBJ2-2; clone_size: NA; cdr3_aa: CASSSSGTGELFF
v_call: TRBV6-5; j_call: TRBJ1-2; clone_size: NA; cdr3_aa: CASSYASQALLIGYTF
v_call: TRBV2; j_call: NA; clone_size: NA; cdr3_aa: CASSHRGATHEQYF